This paragraph covers one TCR beta chain sequence. Its cognate antigen is unknown. The junction departs from the called germline gene at one end, perhaps through a read error. The data stem from a study of post-analysis software for immune sequencing data. About the research overall: Patients with relapsing-remitting, secondary progressive and progressive-relapsing multiple sclerosis courses were all represented. The study, taken as a whole, reports: Those samples that were prepared in the same batch co-clustered strongly by F measure. Multiple sclerosis patients showed significantly lower normalized Chao1 diversity than controls did.

Presence of unique molecular identifiers characterized the TCR beta cDNA libraries. Each CDR3 protein is one row after TCRdb ran MiXCR on the PCR reads. The sample lists more than 500,000 distinct CDR3 sequences, 30% to 40% occurring once. The clonotype originates from a girl aged 2-17 years with multiple sclerosis. Sequenced sample: blood.

Here the CDR3 DNA reads TGTGCCAGTAGCTTAGCGAGATGGCTCTCGGGTAACTCCCTTAGCGCCGGGGAGCTGTTTTTT. Translating it yields CASSLARWLSGNSLSAGELFF. The V gene is TRBV7-8, the J gene TRBJ2-2; D is possibly TRBD2 (5 bases). CDR3 length equals 21 residues. Germline CDR1 is SGHVS and CDR2 is FQNEAQ.